Listed below are T cell receptor beta chains from one sample, sequenced in a study of CD4 T cells in relation to SARS-CoV-2 and coronaviruses. The antigens these receptors bind are not known. Profiled with immunoSEQ multiplex PCR; TCRdb holds only in-frame clones, not every one. The sample lists about 43,000 clones, about four fifths occurring once. The sample taken for sequencing was naive CD4+ T cells from PBMCs, cultured in vitro. These receptors all stem from an adult with COVID-19. CDR3s include the opening cysteine and the closing phenylalanine or tryptophan. D genes are given only for firm matches.

j_gene: TRBJ1-2
v_gene: TRBV28
d_gene: -
CDR3aa: CASSLDSYGYTF
CDR3nt: TGTGCCAGCAGTTTAGACAGCTATGGCTACACCTTC

j_gene: TRBJ2-1
v_gene: TRBV11-2
d_gene: -
CDR3aa: CASSPGPRGEQFF
CDR3nt: TGTGCCAGCAGCCCCGGACCGAGGGGTGAGCAGTTCTTC

j_gene: TRBJ1-4
v_gene: TRBV5-1
d_gene: -
CDR3aa: CASSYEGGVHEKLFF
CDR3nt: TGCGCCAGCAGCTATGAGGGGGGAGTACATGAAAAACTGTTTTTT

j_gene: TRBJ2-7
v_gene: TRBV14
d_gene: TRBD1
CDR3aa: CASSQRTGSSYEQYF
CDR3nt: TGTGCCAGCAGTCAGAGGACAGGGAGCTCCTACGAGCAGTACTTC

j_gene: TRBJ1-2
v_gene: TRBV4-3
d_gene: -
CDR3aa: CASSQDNPAPYGYTF
CDR3nt: TGCGCCAGCAGCCAAGATAATCCGGCACCATATGGCTACACCTTC

j_gene: TRBJ2-5
v_gene: TRBV6-5
d_gene: -
CDR3aa: CASSYSRAQETQYF
CDR3nt: TGTGCCAGCAGTTACTCTAGGGCTCAAGAGACCCAGTACTTC

j_gene: TRBJ2-7
v_gene: TRBV10-3
d_gene: TRBD1
CDR3aa: CAISAGQGLYEQYF
CDR3nt: TGTGCCATCAGTGCGGGACAGGGGTTATACGAGCAGTACTTC

j_gene: TRBJ2-1
v_gene: TRBV18
d_gene: TRBD2
CDR3aa: CASSLDLAGAYNEQFF
CDR3nt: TGTGCCAGCTCACTAGACTTAGCGGGAGCCTACAATGAGCAGTTCTTC

j_gene: TRBJ1-2
v_gene: TRBV3-1/TRBV3-2
d_gene: -
CDR3aa: CASSQGPGENYGYTF
CDR3nt: TGTGCCAGCAGCCAAGGCCCAGGGGAAAACTATGGCTACACCTTC

j_gene: TRBJ1-2
v_gene: TRBV12-3/TRBV12-4
d_gene: -
CDR3aa: CASSQGSDYGYTF
CDR3nt: TGTGCCAGCAGTCAGGGGTCGGATTATGGCTACACCTTC

j_gene: TRBJ2-5
v_gene: TRBV19
d_gene: TRBD2
CDR3aa: CASKKTASGRAGETQYF
CDR3nt: TGTGCCAGTAAAAAAACGGCAAGCGGGAGGGCCGGAGAGACCCAGTACTTC

j_gene: TRBJ2-5
v_gene: TRBV21-1
d_gene: -
CDR3aa: CARGLGAGVETQYF
CDR3nt: TGTGCCAGGGGCTTGGGGGCGGGAGTGGAGACCCAGTACTTC

j_gene: TRBJ2-3
v_gene: TRBV19
d_gene: TRBD2
CDR3aa: CASSIASGMADTQYF
CDR3nt: TGTGCCAGTAGTATCGCTAGCGGGATGGCAGATACGCAGTATTTT

j_gene: TRBJ2-2
v_gene: TRBV30
d_gene: TRBD1
CDR3aa: CAWGTGVKIGELFF
CDR3nt: TGTGCCTGGGGGACAGGGGTAAAAATCGGGGAGCTGTTTTTT

j_gene: TRBJ1-1
v_gene: TRBV6-6
d_gene: -
CDR3aa: CASSPVGGGTEAFF
CDR3nt: TGTGCCAGCAGCCCGGTTGGGGGCGGCACTGAAGCTTTCTTT

j_gene: TRBJ2-6
v_gene: TRBV29-1
d_gene: -
CDR3aa: CSVDTGRSSGANVLTF
CDR3nt: TGCAGCGTTGACACAGGTCGAAGCTCTGGGGCCAACGTCCTGACTTTC

j_gene: TRBJ2-7
v_gene: TRBV29-1
d_gene: -
CDR3aa: CSAPRGAERKASYEQYF
CDR3nt: TGCAGCGCCCCTAGGGGGGCGGAAAGGAAGGCCTCCTACGAGCAGTACTTC

j_gene: TRBJ2-5
v_gene: TRBV2
d_gene: TRBD1
CDR3aa: CASSGDSQETQYF
CDR3nt: TGTGCCAGCAGTGGGGACAGTCAAGAGACCCAGTACTTC

j_gene: TRBJ2-3
v_gene: TRBV6-6
d_gene: -
CDR3aa: CASSRRVGENTDTQYF
CDR3nt: TGTGCCAGCAGCCGGAGGGTGGGAGAGAACACAGATACGCAGTATTTT

j_gene: TRBJ2-7
v_gene: TRBV29-1
d_gene: TRBD1
CDR3aa: CSVEAGGGYEQYF
CDR3nt: TGCAGCGTTGAGGCAGGGGGCGGGTACGAGCAGTACTTC